Listed below are T cell receptor beta chains from one sample, sequenced in a study of cytomegalovirus exposure and HLA in healthy donors. Sequencing used immunoSEQ multiplex PCR; TCRdb keeps in-frame clones, though not all of them. Listed are about 130,000 clones; over 1.5% falls within the top ten. Material for sequencing was PBMCs. These receptor sequences come from a woman aged 40 to 50 in good health and CMV-seropositive. The CDR3 runs from the conserved cysteine through the conserved F or W.

TRBV28 | CASSIRVGAYEQYF
TRBV5-1 | CASSPGGPGELFF
TRBV7-2 | CASSLGGRAGQPQHF
TRBV5-1 | CASSLGTTEQFF
TRBV6-4 | CASSAASGKVNEQFF
TRBV5-1 | CASSSRWGGHGYTF
TRBV29-1 | CSVYRGAQGYTF
TRBV11-1 | CASSLAGTSGAYEQYF
TRBV4-1 | CASSQGIQGGEQYF
TRBV7-9 | CASSWAGGSSYEQYF
TRBV7-3 | CASSSRTGLADNEQFF
TRBV28 | CASSSSSRTSGPYEQYF
TRBV10-3 | CATNLIAGGTDTQYF
TRBV19 | CASSPGRTSGLGVSYEQYF
TRBV9 | CASSVDWAPNEKLFF
TRBV7-9 | CASSLGYNSDRVTDTQYF
TRBV7-7 | CASSVDRDETQYF
TRBV30 | CAWTGTSGRLAGELFF
TRBV6-1 | CASSEAHRGRITEAFF
TRBV5-1 | CASHATGNVGNEQFF
TRBV15 | CATSREGLGRYQETQYF
TRBV15 | CATSRGRERGKTDTQYF
TRBV6-1 | CASSEALSVSAYEQYF
TRBV10-1 | CASSGPRQGGWTDTQYF
TRBV2 | CASSESTLSTDTQYF
TRBV27 | CASSRGGSYEQYF
TRBV9 | CASSRKRENWDTQYF
TRBV5-1 | CASSLEPGANTEAFF
TRBV30 | CAWGTRGEGNTEAFF
TRBV2 | CASSGQGFYEQYF
TRBV6-5 | CASSYRGSTGELFF
TRBV28 | CASSLGPSGTAYEQYF
TRBV5-1 | CASSLWTRSPEQYF